This entry concerns a single TCR beta chain. Antigen specificity is unknown. Generated by immunoSEQ multiplex PCR, the TCRdb table keeps only in-frame clones and is missing some. The table lists about 53,000 clones, roughly nine tenths of them singletons, with 11% in the top ten. The record originates from a study of OX40 agonist ivuxolimab in advanced cancers. Across the study: Every patient in dose escalation had hepatocellular carcinoma, melanoma, renal cell or head and neck cancer. Three patients got partial responses; one had hepatocellular carcinoma and two had cutaneous melanoma. Regarding the study as a whole: Some patients without response likewise showed low normalized clonal expansion.

Autoimmune disease history or systemic immunosuppression barred patients. In germline, CDR1 is KGHSH, CDR2 LQKENI. Trimming at V came to 0 bases and at J to 2 bases, leaving 2 bases not matched to a gene. The CDR3 runs 15 residues. V gene TRBV18 combines with J gene TRBJ2-3, with TRBD1 matching 7 bases. This specimen was CD4+ or CD8+ T cells sorted from blood, taken in a trial of the OX40 agonist ivuxolimab. The TCR sequence derives from an adult with an advanced solid tumor such as melanoma, head and neck, liver or kidney cancer. The CDR3 here is CASSPPGQNTDTQYF. The DNA of the CDR3 is TGTGCCAGCTCACCACCGGGACAGAACACAGATACGCAGTATTTT.